The rows below give T cell receptor beta chains drawn from one sample of a study of blood T cell repertoires in COVID-19. Method: immunoSEQ multiplex PCR; TCRdb's copy keeps in-frame clones and lacks some. The data show 300,000 or so clones, roughly 88% seen once. The sample taken for sequencing was peripheral blood. The receptors derive from a woman aged 30 to 39 with COVID-19, enrolled during active disease. The CDR3 runs from the conserved cysteine through the conserved F or W. D genes are given only for firm matches. A row's size may be missing; if present it is once, few, many or a size class.

clone_size,d_call,v_call,j_call,cdr3_nt,cdr3_aa
NA,TRBD2,TRBV27,TRBJ2-1,TGTGCCAGCAGTTTATTTGCGGGAGAAAATGAGCAGTTCTTC,CASSLFAGENEQFF
NA,TRBD1,TRBV5-1,TRBJ2-7,TGCGCCAGCAGCTCCGTTGGACAGGGGCTGTACGAGCAGTACTTC,CASSSVGQGLYEQYF
NA,TRBD2,TRBV7-6,TRBJ2-5,TGTGCCAGCAGCTTAAGCGGACTAGCGCAACAAGAGACCCAGTACTTC,CASSLSGLAQQETQYF
NA,NA,TRBV19,TRBJ2-3,TGTGCCAGTAAGACGCTCCAGGCGGGATTGCCGGATACGCAGTATTTT,CASKTLQAGLPDTQYF
NA,NA,TRBV13,TRBJ2-1,TGTGCCAGCAGCTTACGAACAGCCCTATACAATGAGCAGTTCTTC,CASSLRTALYNEQFF
few,NA,TRBV18,TRBJ1-5,TGTGCCAGCTCACCAGGGCTCAAAGCCAGTCAGCCCCAGCATTTT,CASSPGLKASQPQHF
NA,TRBD1,TRBV5-1,TRBJ2-3,TGCGCCAGCAGCCTCCGGGACAGGGGCACAGATACGCAGTATTTT,CASSLRDRGTDTQYF
NA,TRBD1,TRBV11-3,TRBJ1-5,TGTGCCAGCAGCTGGTGGACAGGGGGCGGGAAGCCCCAGCATTTT,CASSWWTGGGKPQHF
NA,TRBD1,TRBV2,TRBJ1-5,TGTGCCAGCACCCAAGGGGGCCCCAGGCAGCCCCAGCATTTT,CASTQGGPRQPQHF
NA,NA,TRBV28,TRBJ2-7,TGTGCCAGCAATGTCTGGGGACAACATCGCTACGAGCAGTACTTC,CASNVWGQHRYEQYF
NA,NA,TRBV18,TRBJ2-3,TGTGCCAGCTCACCACCTTCGGATACGCAGTATTTT,CASSPPSDTQYF